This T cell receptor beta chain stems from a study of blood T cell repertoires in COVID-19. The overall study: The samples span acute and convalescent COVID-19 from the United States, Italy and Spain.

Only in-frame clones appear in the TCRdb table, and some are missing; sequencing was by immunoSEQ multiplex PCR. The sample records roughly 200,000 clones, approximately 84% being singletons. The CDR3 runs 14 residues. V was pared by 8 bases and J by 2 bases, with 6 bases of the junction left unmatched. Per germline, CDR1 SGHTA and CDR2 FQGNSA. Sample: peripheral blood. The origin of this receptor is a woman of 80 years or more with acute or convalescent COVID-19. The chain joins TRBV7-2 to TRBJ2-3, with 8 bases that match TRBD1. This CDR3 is CASRLQGATDTQYF. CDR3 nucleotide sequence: TGTGCCAGCCGCCTCCAGGGGGCCACAGATACGCAGTATTTT.